A single sample is the source of the 25 T cell receptor beta chains below, sequenced in a study of neurological immune-mediated disorders. TCRdb reprocessed the 5' RACE reads via MiXCR and lists one record per CDR3 protein. The sample has about 59,000 distinct CDR3 sequences, about 12% seen once. Input material: PBMCs. These receptors all come from a woman aged 60 to 75 with HTLV-1-associated myelopathy (HAM/TSP).

There are a few counts of this clonotype. The chain carries TRBV27 and TRBJ2-4; 7 nucleotides line up with TRBD2. Per the germline V gene, CDR1 is MNHEY and CDR2 is SMNVEV (reference sequence). The CDR3 has 15 residues. Trimming at V came to 5 bases and at J to 4 bases, leaving 8 bases not matched to a gene. The CDR3 loop reads CASSSGTWGKNIQYF. Written as DNA, the CDR3 is TGTGCCAGCAGTAGCGGGACGTGGGGTAAAAACATTCAGTACTTC.

This clonotype came up many times. V and J are TRBV20-1 and TRBJ2-5; D is perhaps TRBD1 (6 bases). Per the germline V gene, CDR1 is DFQATT and CDR2 is SNEGSKA (reference sequence). The CDR3 has 14 amino acids. Trimming left V 2 bases short and J 2 bases short, with 12 bases between. CDR3: CSARRGSKQETQYF. Written as DNA, the CDR3 is TGCAGTGCTAGAAGGGGGAGTAAACAAGAGACCCAGTACTTC.

V usage is TRBV6-1 and J usage is TRBJ2-5; the D gene could be TRBD1 or TRBD2 (5 bases each). The CDR3 has 17 residues. The V gene's germline CDR1 is MNHNS and CDR2 SASEGT. V shed 3 bases and J shed 5 bases, with 22 bases lying between them. The CDR3 loop reads CASSETTRGTWGETQYF. In DNA, the CDR3 is TGTGCCAGCAGTGAGACTACACGAGGGACCTGGGGGGAGACCCAGTACTTC.

At least ten counts were recorded for this clonotype. The V and J genes are TRBV20-1 and TRBJ2-7, with D possibly TRBD2 on 6 matching bases. With 3 bases removed from V and 5 bases from J, the gap between germline ends came to 14 bases. The CDR3 is 13 amino acids. Germline V gives CDR1 DFQATT, CDR2 SNEGSKA (reference sequence). CDR3 DNA sequence: TGCAGTGCTAGGTGGCGGGACCTCGACGAGCAGTACTTC. Its translation: CSARWRDLDEQYF.

In regard to this clonotype: A much larger clone differs by one base, so this may be a read error. The chain combines TRBV20-1 with TRBJ2-1; D remains unclear. Germline assignment: CDR1 DFQATT and CDR2 SNEGSKA (reference sequence). This CDR3 has 15 residues. The DNA for the CDR3 is TGCAGTGCTTGGGGTCTACGTTGGGAAGACAATGCGCAGTTCTTC. As protein: CSAWGLRWEDNAQFF.

For this clonotype: The final CDR3 position lacks the conserved phenylalanine or tryptophan, pointing to a likely read error. Because the CDR3's place on the DNA is in doubt, the DNA is left out and the CDR3 is given as listed by TCRdb. The CDR3 region is CSASAGDSPLYL. The V and J genes are TRBV20-1 and TRBJ1-6; the table assigns TRBD1, which was not confirmed against the DNA. The CDR3 numbers 12 amino acids, ends counted. CDR1 and CDR2 from the germline V gene are DFQATT and SNEGSKA (reference sequence).

This clonotype was observed at least ten times. The genes are TRBV19 and TRBJ2-2; 7 nucleotides agree with TRBD1. This CDR3 region has 15 residues. V trimming: 5 bases; J trimming: 2 bases; junction bases outside the gene matches: 5. Germline lookup yields CDR1 LNHDA and CDR2 SQIVND (reference sequence). For the CDR3, the DNA is TGTGCCAGTAGTTACAGGGGACCTAACACCGGGGAGCTGTTTTTT. It codes for CASSYRGPNTGELFF.

The gene calls are TRBV7-6 and TRBJ2-3; tentatively, D is TRBD1 or TRBD2 (5 bases each). This CDR3 is 14 amino acids long. Germline CDR1 SGHVS, CDR2 FNYEAQ. Between the trimmed V and J ends, which lost 5 bases and 3 bases, there was a span of 12 bases. CDR3 sequence reads: CASSPGRTTDTQYF. CDR3 coding DNA: TGTGCCAGCAGCCCGGGACGGACTACAGATACGCAGTATTTT.

CDR3 loop: CASSYGTGNRSPLHF. CDR3 bases: TGTGCCAGCAGTTACGGGACAGGGAACCGTTCACCCCTCCACTTT. V usage is TRBV6-6 and J usage is TRBJ1-6; 9 bases are shared with TRBD1. With V trimmed by 2 bases and J by 9 bases, 5 bases remained unmatched. Germline values: CDR1 MNHNY, CDR2 SVGAGI (reference sequence). The CDR3 contains 15 residues.

This clonotype was recorded at least ten times. The rearrangement uses TRBV20-1 and TRBJ2-1; a weak D match, TRBD1 (6 bases). From germline, CDR1 is DFQATT and CDR2 SNEGSKA (reference sequence). This CDR3 spans 14 amino acids. The ends were cut back, 5 bases at V and 8 bases at J, with 19 bases in the middle. Here the CDR3 reads CSAFTGNAFHEQFF. The CDR3 region has the DNA TGCAGTGCTTTTACAGGGAACGCTTTCCATGAGCAGTTCTTC.

This clonotype was counted ten times or more. The chain carries TRBV7-2 and TRBJ1-5; D not certain. Germline V lookup: CDR1 SGHTA, CDR2 FQGNSA. Deletions cut 2 bases from V and 11 bases from J, with 13 bases between. CDR3 length equals 13 residues. The CDR3 DNA follows: TGTGCCAGCAGCTTAAGTCTTTCGAGGGCCCAGCATTTT. Amino acids: CASSLSLSRAQHF.

This chain uses TRBV30 with TRBJ2-1; 11 nucleotides align to TRBD2. The CDR3 is 14 amino acids. The germline gives CDR1 GTSNPN, CDR2 SVGIG (reference sequence). Trimming removed 2 bases from V and 8 bases from J; junction bases left unmatched: 5. As DNA, the CDR3 is TGTGCCTGGAGTCAGCTAGCGGGAGGTCATGAGCAGTTCTTC. Translated, it gives CAWSQLAGGHEQFF. The variable domain in full, with the rest retrieved from reference TRBV30 and TRBJ2-1, is SQTIHQWPATLVQPVGSPLSLECTVEGTSNPNLYWYRQAAGRGLQLLFYSVGIGQISSEVPQNLSASRPQDRQFILSSKKLLLSDSGFYLCAWSQLAGGHEQFFGPGTRLTVL.

This clonotype was observed many times. The chain carries TRBV10-3 and TRBJ2-3, with D tentatively TRBD1 (6 bases). CDR1 is ENHRY, CDR2 SYGVKD, per germline. The CDR3 has 15 amino acids. V was clipped by 3 bases and J by 5 bases, with 15 bases between them. As DNA, the CDR3 is TGTGCCATCAGTGAAAGGGGGTCGAGGGGAGATACGCAGTATTTT. Translating it yields CAISERGSRGDTQYF.

This clonotype appeared a few times. The chain carries TRBV5-1 and TRBJ2-5, with a possible D match to TRBD2 (6 bases). The CDR3 spans 17 residues. V was trimmed by 0 bases and J by 2 bases, leaving 17 bases between them. Germline V gives CDR1 SGHRS, CDR2 YFSETQ. The chain's CDR3 is CASSLAAGSGNQETQYF. In DNA, the CDR3 is TGCGCCAGCAGCTTGGCCGCGGGTAGCGGCAATCAAGAGACCCAGTACTTC.

In this sample, this clonotype turned up a few times. The rearrangement links TRBV12-3 or TRBV12-4 to TRBJ2-1; 8 nucleotides match TRBD2. The junction had 8 bases not matched to a gene; V was cut back by 6 bases and J by 7 bases. The CDR3 runs to 14 residues. CDR3: CASSETAGVNEQFF. CDR3 coding DNA: TGTGCCAGCAGCGAAACAGCGGGAGTAAATGAGCAGTTCTTC.

In this sample, this clonotype turned up many times. The chain employs TRBV27 and TRBJ2-7, with 12 bases fitting TRBD2. The germline V gene encodes CDR1 MNHEY and CDR2 SMNVEV (reference sequence). J lost 4 bases, V lost 2 bases, and 3 bases had no gene match. This CDR3 region has 15 residues. The CDR3 coding sequence is TGTGCCAGCAGTTTAAGGCTAGCGGGAGGGTACGAGCAGTACTTC. This translates into CASSLRLAGGYEQYF.

The sample holds many counts of this clonotype. The chain recombines TRBV4-1 with TRBJ2-1; 7 bases match TRBD2. The CDR3 spans 11 residues. In germline, CDR1 is MGHRA, CDR2 YSYEKL. V gave up 9 bases and J gave up 9 bases; unmatched junction bases: 5. This CDR3 is CASGRASEQFF. The CDR3 region has the DNA TGCGCCAGTGGGAGGGCTAGTGAGCAGTTCTTC.

At least ten counts were recorded for this clonotype. Sequence at one end of the junction differs from germline and may be a read error. V gene TRBV20-1 combines with J gene TRBJ2-7; the match to TRBD1 covers 8 bases. Germline V gene data show CDR1 as DFQATT and CDR2 as SNEGSKA (reference sequence). This CDR3 comprises 14 residues. Written as DNA, the CDR3 is TGCAGTACTAGAGATAGGCAGGGGGCTTACGAGCAGTACTTC. Its protein is CSTRDRQGAYEQYF.

This clonotype was observed at least ten times. This chain joins TRBV5-1 and TRBJ2-5, with 7 bases lining up with TRBD2. The CDR3 is 13 amino acids. The V gene's germline CDR1 is SGHRS and CDR2 YFSETQ. V was pared by 7 bases and J by 0 bases, with 3 bases of the junction left unmatched. The CDR3 DNA follows: TGCGCCAGCCAACGGGGGGACCAAGAGACCCAGTACTTC. It codes for CASQRGDQETQYF.

This clonotype was seen repeatedly, ten times or more. The genes are TRBV27 and TRBJ1-5; D gene ambiguous. The CDR3 spans 13 residues. V lost 5 bases, J lost 5 bases, and 10 bases lay in between. Looked up from germline, CDR1 is MNHEY and CDR2 is SMNVEV (reference sequence). The CDR3, as DNA: TGTGCCAGCAGTCCCGGGCCGCATCAGCCCCAGCATTTT. Residues: CASSPGPHQPQHF.

This clonotype occurred many times. V and J are TRBV20-1 and TRBJ1-4; D is perhaps TRBD1 (5 bases). The germline CDR1 and CDR2 sequences are DFQATT and SNEGSKA (reference sequence). V was pared by 3 bases and J by 8 bases, with 7 bases between. The CDR3 has 11 amino acids. The chain's CDR3 is CSASRDEKLFF. The CDR3 nucleotides are TGCAGTGCTAGCAGGGACGAAAAACTGTTTTTT.

This clonotype occurred many times. This chain uses TRBV29-1 with TRBJ1-1, with a tentative D call TRBD1 (5 bases). There are 13 residues in the CDR3. The germline V gene has CDR1 SQVTM and CDR2 ANQGSEA. Between the trimmed V and J ends, which lost 6 bases and 0 bases, there was a span of 11 bases. In nucleotides, the CDR3 is TGCAGCGTGGATAGACAGCTGAACACTGAAGCTTTCTTT. This encodes CSVDRQLNTEAFF.

This clonotype showed up many times. The chain employs TRBV11-2 and TRBJ2-7, with a weak D call TRBD2 (7 bases). CDR3 size: 16 residues. Germline V lookup: CDR1 SGHAT, CDR2 FQNNGV. Trimming took off 3 bases at V and 4 bases at J, with 19 bases between the two ends. CDR3 protein: CASSFLGGGSEYEQYF. The CDR3 DNA sequence: TGTGCCAGCAGCTTTCTGGGGGGCGGGAGTGAGTACGAGCAGTACTTC.

The genes are TRBV11-3 and TRBJ1-2; no definite D call. In germline, CDR1 is SGHNT, CDR2 YENEEA. V lost 11 bases, J lost 7 bases, and 23 bases lay in between. The CDR3 loop spans 14 amino acids. The CDR3, as DNA: TGTGCCGGACGAATTAGTAGGAATACACCTGGCTACACCTTC. Translated, it gives CAGRISRNTPGYTF.

This clonotype was counted many times. This chain uses TRBV7-8 with TRBJ2-3; D unclear. V shed 1 base and J shed 0 bases, with 14 bases lying between them. The CDR3 is made up of 17 amino acids. Germline V CDR1 and CDR2: SGHVS, FQNEAQ. Here the CDR3 reads CASSLGYLQPSTDTQYF. The CDR3 region has the DNA TGTGCCAGCAGCTTAGGGTACTTACAACCTAGCACAGATACGCAGTATTTT.